Each of the 17 T cell receptor beta chains below was sequenced from the same sample in a study of blood T cell repertoires in COVID-19. TCRdb's copy holds only in-frame clones and misses some; the assay was immunoSEQ multiplex PCR. The profile shows over 100,000 clones, roughly 84% of them singletons. Sequencing was carried out using PBMCs or T cells enriched from blood (not recorded which). The receptor source for this set is a woman aged 25 to 45 who had recovered from COVID-19.

The V gene is TRBV27, the J gene TRBJ2-7; 7 positions match TRBD2. Germline lookup yields CDR1 MNHEY and CDR2 SMNVEV (reference sequence). The CDR3 is 16 residues long. The V gene end was trimmed by 4 bases and the J gene end by 3 bases; junction bases not matched to a gene: 12. This CDR3 reads CASSSPPRGGNYEQYF. Written as DNA, the CDR3 is TGTGCCAGCAGTTCCCCGCCGAGGGGAGGGAACTACGAGCAGTACTTC.

The chain couples TRBV9 to TRBJ1-2, with TRBD1 as a possible D gene (5 bases). CDR1 SGDLS and CDR2 YYNGEE come from the germline V gene. The CDR3 has 15 residues. V was pared by 1 base and J by 0 bases, with 10 bases between. The chain's CDR3 is CASSVQGNANYGYTF. The CDR3, as DNA: TGTGCCAGCAGCGTACAGGGAAATGCTAACTATGGCTACACCTTC.

The J gene is TRBJ1-6, the V gene TRBV3-1 (or the pseudogene TRBV3-2); a weak D match, TRBD1 (5 bases). V shed 3 bases and J shed 7 bases, with 7 bases lying between them. The CDR3 has 13 residues. Germline lookup yields CDR1 LGHDT and CDR2 YNNKEL (reference sequence). CDR3 DNA sequence: TGTGCCAGCAGCCAGGGGGGGAATTCACCCCTCCACTTT. Protein product: CASSQGGNSPLHF.

V gene TRBV7-9 combines with J gene TRBJ2-5, with 7 bases fitting TRBD1. Germline CDR1 SEHNR, CDR2 FQNEAQ (reference sequence). J was trimmed by 1 base and V by 5 bases; bases with no gene match: 4. The CDR3 totals 14 residues. This CDR3 reads CASSLPGGQETQYF. The CDR3 nucleotides are TGTGCCAGCAGCCTCCCAGGGGGCCAAGAGACCCAGTACTTC.

This clone was counted a few times. The chain couples TRBV5-5 to TRBJ1-6; D might be TRBD1 (5 bases). Germline V gene data show CDR1 as SGHKS and CDR2 as YYEKEE (reference sequence). V lost 0 bases and J 14 bases, leaving 12 bases between the germline ends. The CDR3 loop spans 13 amino acids. CDR3 coding DNA: TGTGCCAGCAGCTTGGAAGGGGTTCCGACCCTCCACTTT. It encodes CASSLEGVPTLHF.

This chain links TRBV28 with TRBJ1-1, with D possibly being TRBD1 (6 bases). Trimming stripped 3 bases from V and 4 bases from J, with 12 bases between. This CDR3 contains 14 residues. Germline V lookup: CDR1 MDHEN, CDR2 SYDVKM. This CDR3 is CASSFGRGATEAFF. CDR3 sequence (DNA): TGTGCCAGCAGTTTCGGGCGGGGGGCCACTGAAGCTTTCTTT.

The J gene is TRBJ2-1, the V gene TRBV5-1, with 10 bases aligning to TRBD2. The CDR3 is 15 amino acids. The J segment lost 7 bases and the V segment lost 2 bases, leaving 6 bases of the junction unmatched. Germline CDR1 and CDR2: SGHRS and YFSETQ. The CDR3 protein is CASSFGTSVPNEQFF. The CDR3 DNA follows: TGCGCCAGCAGCTTTGGGACTAGCGTGCCAAATGAGCAGTTCTTC.

This clone was counted many times. V gene TRBV28 combines with J gene TRBJ1-4, with D possibly being TRBD1 (5 bases). CDR1 is MDHEN and CDR2 is SYDVKM in the germline V gene. CDR3 size: 14 residues. Trimming took 3 bases from V and 7 from J, leaving 12 bases between them. CDR3 residues: CASSLGGSTEKLFF. In nucleotides, the CDR3 is TGTGCCAGCAGTTTGGGGGGGTCGACTGAAAAACTGTTTTTT. Based on the CDR3 plus reference TRBV28 and TRBJ1-4, the full variable domain is DVKVTQSSRYLVKRTGEKVFLECVQDMDHENMFWYRQDPGLGLRLIYFSYDVKMKEKGDIPEGYSVSREKKERFSLILESASTNQTSMYLCASSLGGSTEKLFFGSGTQLSVL.

V and J are TRBV4-1 and TRBJ2-1, with D unclear. The V end was cut by 2 bases, the J end by 0 bases, with 8 bases between. Germline V lookup: CDR1 MGHRA, CDR2 YSYEKL. The CDR3 spans 15 residues. The CDR3 DNA sequence: TGCGCCAGCAGCCAAATGGTTAGCTCCTACAATGAGCAGTTCTTC. It encodes CASSQMVSSYNEQFF.

V gene TRBV30 combines with J gene TRBJ1-1; D gene unclear. The CDR3 is 11 amino acids. Looked up from germline, CDR1 is GTSNPN and CDR2 is SVGIG (reference sequence). Trimming removed 5 bases from V and 1 base from J, with 5 bases in between. CDR3: CAWGRNTEAFF. CDR3 nucleotides: TGTGCCTGGGGGAGGAACACTGAAGCTTTCTTT.

The V gene is TRBV11-3, the J gene TRBJ2-3; D remains ambiguous. Deletions cut 5 bases from V and 1 base from J, with 7 bases between. This CDR3 region has 13 residues. The germline V gene has CDR1 SGHNT and CDR2 YENEEA. CDR3 nucleotides: TGTGCCAGCAGCGGCGGCCGCACAGATACGCAGTATTTT. Amino acid sequence: CASSGGRTDTQYF.

CDR3 loop: CSASPSRAQSGGYTF. The DNA of the CDR3 is TGCAGTGCTAGTCCAAGCAGGGCCCAGTCGGGTGGCTACACCTTC. The chain combines TRBV20-1 with TRBJ1-2; weak D call: TRBD1 (5 bases). Germline V gene sequence: CDR1 DFQATT, CDR2 SNEGSKA (reference sequence). This CDR3 is built from 15 residues. Between the trimmed V and J ends, which lost 3 bases and 7 bases, there was a span of 21 bases.

V is TRBV7-3 and J is TRBJ2-3; tentatively, D is TRBD2 (6 bases). The V gene lost 3 bases and the J gene lost 0 bases, with 10 bases spanning the gap. CDR3 length: 15 amino acids. The germline V gene has CDR1 SGHTA and CDR2 FQGTGA. The DNA of the CDR3 is TGTGCCAGCAGCTTGAGTGGGAGGAGCACAGATACGCAGTATTTT. Protein product: CASSLSGRSTDTQYF.

V usage is TRBV19 and J usage is TRBJ1-5; D is possibly TRBD1 (5 bases). Germline V gene sequence: CDR1 LNHDA, CDR2 SQIVND (reference sequence). The CDR3 has 12 residues. V was pared by 6 bases and J by 4 bases, with 7 bases between. The CDR3 bases are TGTGCCAGTAGCCGGGGGAATCAGCCCCAGCATTTT. It translates to CASSRGNQPQHF.

The gene calls are TRBV28 and TRBJ1-4; tentative D call: TRBD1 (5 bases). CDR3 length equals 14 residues. The ends were cut back, 6 bases at V and 7 bases at J, with 15 bases in the middle. Germline V gene data show CDR1 as MDHEN and CDR2 as SYDVKM. CDR3 residues: CASSFGGGGEKLFF. The CDR3, as DNA: TGTGCCAGCAGCTTCGGGGGGGGAGGTGAAAAACTGTTTTTT.

The chain carries TRBV2 and TRBJ2-7; D is possibly TRBD2 (5 bases). The CDR3 length is 13 residues. Germline-derived CDR1 and CDR2 are SNHLY and FYNNEI. The V gene lost 8 bases and the J gene lost 1 base, with 12 bases spanning the gap. In nucleotides, the CDR3 is TGTGCCAGCCAAAGGACTGCTTCCTACGAGCAGTACTTC. This sequence encodes CASQRTASYEQYF.

V and J are TRBV18 and TRBJ2-1, with TRBD1 identical over 10 bases. The germline V gene encodes CDR1 KGHSH and CDR2 LQKENI. Trimming removed 3 bases from V and 1 base from J; junction bases left unmatched: 0. This CDR3 is built from 15 residues. CDR3 loop: CASSPGQGSYNEQFF. CDR3 nucleotides: TGTGCCAGCTCACCGGGACAGGGGTCCTACAATGAGCAGTTCTTC.